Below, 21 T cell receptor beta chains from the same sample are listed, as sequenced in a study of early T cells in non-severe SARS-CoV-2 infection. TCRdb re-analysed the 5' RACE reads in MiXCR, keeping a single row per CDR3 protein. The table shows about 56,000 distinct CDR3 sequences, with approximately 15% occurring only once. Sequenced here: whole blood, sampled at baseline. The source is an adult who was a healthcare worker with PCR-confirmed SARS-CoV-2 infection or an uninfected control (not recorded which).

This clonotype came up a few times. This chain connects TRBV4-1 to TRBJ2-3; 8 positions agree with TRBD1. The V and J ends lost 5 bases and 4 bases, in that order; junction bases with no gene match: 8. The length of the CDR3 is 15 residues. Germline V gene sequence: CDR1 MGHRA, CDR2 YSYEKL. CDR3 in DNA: TGCGCCAGCAGCTCAGGGACAGGAGACCCAGATACGCAGTATTTT. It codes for CASSSGTGDPDTQYF.

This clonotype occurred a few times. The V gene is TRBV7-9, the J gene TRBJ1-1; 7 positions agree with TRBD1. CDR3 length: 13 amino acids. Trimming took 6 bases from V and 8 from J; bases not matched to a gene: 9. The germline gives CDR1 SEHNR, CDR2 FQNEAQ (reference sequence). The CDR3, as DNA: TGTGCCAGCAGGCAAGGGACAGCCGCAGAAGCTTTCTTT. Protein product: CASRQGTAAEAFF.

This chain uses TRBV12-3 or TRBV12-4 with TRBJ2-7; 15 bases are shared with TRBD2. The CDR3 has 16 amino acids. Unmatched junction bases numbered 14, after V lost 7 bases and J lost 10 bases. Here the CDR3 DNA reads TGTGCCAGCACTCCCAACCGGGGACTAGCGGGAGGAAAACAGTACTTC. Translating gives CASTPNRGLAGGKQYF.

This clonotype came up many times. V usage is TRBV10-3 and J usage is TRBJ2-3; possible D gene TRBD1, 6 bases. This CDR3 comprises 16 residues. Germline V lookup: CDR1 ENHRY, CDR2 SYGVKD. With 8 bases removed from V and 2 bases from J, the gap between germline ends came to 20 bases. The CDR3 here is CAIARTAGQNTDTQYF. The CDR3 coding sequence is TGTGCCATCGCTAGGACAGCAGGACAGAACACAGATACGCAGTATTTT.

CDR3 sequence: CASSSTAWQPQHF. DNA for the CDR3: TGTGCCAGCAGCTCGACGGCGTGGCAGCCCCAGCATTTT. The chain is built from TRBV11-2 and TRBJ1-5; D uncertain. The length of the CDR3 is 13 residues. Trimming removed 4 bases from V and 7 bases from J, with 11 bases in between. Germline V gene data show CDR1 as SGHAT and CDR2 as FQNNGV.

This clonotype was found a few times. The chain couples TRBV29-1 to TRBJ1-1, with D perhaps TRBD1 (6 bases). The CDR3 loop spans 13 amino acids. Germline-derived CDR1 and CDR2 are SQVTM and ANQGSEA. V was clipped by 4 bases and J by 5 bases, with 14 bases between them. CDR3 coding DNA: TGCAGCGTTGGATGGACAGCCACGACTGAAGCTTTCTTT. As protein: CSVGWTATTEAFF.

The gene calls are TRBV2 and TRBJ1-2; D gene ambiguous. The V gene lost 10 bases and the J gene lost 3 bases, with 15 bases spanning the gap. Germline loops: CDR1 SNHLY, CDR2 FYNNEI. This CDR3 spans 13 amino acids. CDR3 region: CATFRVLDYGYTF. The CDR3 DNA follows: TGTGCCACCTTCCGGGTATTGGACTATGGCTACACCTTC.

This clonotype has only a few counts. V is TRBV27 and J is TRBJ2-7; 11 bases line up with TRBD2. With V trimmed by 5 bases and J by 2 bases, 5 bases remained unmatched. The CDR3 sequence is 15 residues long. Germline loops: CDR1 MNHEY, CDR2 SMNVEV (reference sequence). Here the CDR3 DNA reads TGTGCCAGCAGTCCCACGACTAGCGGGACCTACGAGCAGTACTTC. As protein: CASSPTTSGTYEQYF.

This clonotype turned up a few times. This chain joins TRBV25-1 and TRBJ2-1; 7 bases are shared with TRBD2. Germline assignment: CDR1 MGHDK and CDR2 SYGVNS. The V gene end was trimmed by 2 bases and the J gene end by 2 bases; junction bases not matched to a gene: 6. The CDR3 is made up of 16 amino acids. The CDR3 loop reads CASSEQSSGPYNEQFF. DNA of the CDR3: TGTGCCAGCAGTGAACAATCTAGCGGACCCTACAATGAGCAGTTCTTC. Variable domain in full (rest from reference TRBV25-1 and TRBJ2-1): EADIYQTPRYLVIGTGKKITLECSQTMGHDKMYWYQQDPGMELHLIHYSYGVNSTEKGDLSSESTVSRIRTEHFPLTLESARPSHTSQYLCASSEQSSGPYNEQFFGPGTRLTVL.

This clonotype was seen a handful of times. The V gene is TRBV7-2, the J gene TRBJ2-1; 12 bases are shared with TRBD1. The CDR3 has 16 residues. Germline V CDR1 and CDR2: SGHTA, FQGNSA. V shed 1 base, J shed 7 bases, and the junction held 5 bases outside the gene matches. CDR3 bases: TGTGCCAGCAGCTTAGGCGGGACAGGGGGCAAAAATGAGCAGTTCTTC. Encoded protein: CASSLGGTGGKNEQFF.

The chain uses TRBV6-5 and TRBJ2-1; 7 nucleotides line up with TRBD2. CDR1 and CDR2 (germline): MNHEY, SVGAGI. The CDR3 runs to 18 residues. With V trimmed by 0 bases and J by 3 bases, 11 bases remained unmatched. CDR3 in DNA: TGTGCCAGCAGTTACTCCCCGGCGGGAGCGGGGATCTACAATGAGCAGTTCTTC. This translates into CASSYSPAGAGIYNEQFF.

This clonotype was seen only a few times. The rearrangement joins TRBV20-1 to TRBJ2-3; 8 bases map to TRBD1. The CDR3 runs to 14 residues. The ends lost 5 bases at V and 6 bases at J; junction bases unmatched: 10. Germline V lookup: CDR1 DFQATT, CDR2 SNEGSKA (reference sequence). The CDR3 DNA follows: TGCAGTGCTCCCGGGACAGGTCGTGTGGATACGCAGTATTTT. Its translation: CSAPGTGRVDTQYF.

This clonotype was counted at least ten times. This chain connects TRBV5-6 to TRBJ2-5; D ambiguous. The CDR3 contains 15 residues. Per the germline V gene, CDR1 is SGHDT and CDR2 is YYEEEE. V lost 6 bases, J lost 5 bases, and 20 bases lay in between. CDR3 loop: CASTNSPGGSETQYF. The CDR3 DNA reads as TGTGCCAGCACCAACTCCCCAGGTGGATCTGAGACCCAGTACTTC.

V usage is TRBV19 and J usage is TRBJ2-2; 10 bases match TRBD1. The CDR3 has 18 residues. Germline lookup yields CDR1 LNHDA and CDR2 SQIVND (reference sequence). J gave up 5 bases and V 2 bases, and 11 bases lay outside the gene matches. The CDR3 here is CASSIFRDRGAGTGELFF. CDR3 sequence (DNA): TGTGCCAGTAGTATATTCCGGGACAGGGGCGCGGGAACCGGGGAGCTGTTTTTT.

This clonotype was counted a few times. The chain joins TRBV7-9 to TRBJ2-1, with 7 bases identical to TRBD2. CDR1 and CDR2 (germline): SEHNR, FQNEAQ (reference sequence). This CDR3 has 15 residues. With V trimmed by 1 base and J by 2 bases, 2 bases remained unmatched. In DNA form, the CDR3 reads TGTGCCAGCAGCTTAGGCGGGAGCACCTACAATGAGCAGTTCTTC. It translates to CASSLGGSTYNEQFF.

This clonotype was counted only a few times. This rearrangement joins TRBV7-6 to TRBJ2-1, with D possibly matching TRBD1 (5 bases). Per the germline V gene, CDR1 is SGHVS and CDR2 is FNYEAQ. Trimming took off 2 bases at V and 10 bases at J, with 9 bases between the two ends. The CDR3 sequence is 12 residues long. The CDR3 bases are TGTGCCAGCAGCTTATTGGGGCGGGAGCAGTTCTTC. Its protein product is CASSLLGREQFF.

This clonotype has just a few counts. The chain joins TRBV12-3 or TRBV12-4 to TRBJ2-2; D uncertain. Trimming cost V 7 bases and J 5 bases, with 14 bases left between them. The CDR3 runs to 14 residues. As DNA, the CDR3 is TGTGCCAGCACCCCCTCATGGGGAACCGGGGAGCTGTTTTTT. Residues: CASTPSWGTGELFF.

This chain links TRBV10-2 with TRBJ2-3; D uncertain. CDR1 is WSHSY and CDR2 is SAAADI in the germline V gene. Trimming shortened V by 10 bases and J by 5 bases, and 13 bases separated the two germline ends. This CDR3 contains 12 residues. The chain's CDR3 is CATGSVEDTQYF. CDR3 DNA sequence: TGCGCCACAGGAAGCGTAGAAGATACGCAGTATTTT.

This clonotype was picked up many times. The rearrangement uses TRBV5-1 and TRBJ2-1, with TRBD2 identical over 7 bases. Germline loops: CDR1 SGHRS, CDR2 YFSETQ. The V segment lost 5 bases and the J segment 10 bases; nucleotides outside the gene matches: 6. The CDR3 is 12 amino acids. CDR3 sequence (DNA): TGCGCCAGCAGTCTGGCGGGAGTGGAGCAGTTCTTC. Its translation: CASSLAGVEQFF.

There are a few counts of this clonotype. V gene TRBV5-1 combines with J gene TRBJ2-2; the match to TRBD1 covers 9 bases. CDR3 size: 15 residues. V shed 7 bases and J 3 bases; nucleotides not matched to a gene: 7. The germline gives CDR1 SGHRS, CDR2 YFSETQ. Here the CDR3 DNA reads TGCGCCAGCGCCGTCAGGGACAGGGACACCGGGGAGCTGTTTTTT. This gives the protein CASAVRDRDTGELFF.

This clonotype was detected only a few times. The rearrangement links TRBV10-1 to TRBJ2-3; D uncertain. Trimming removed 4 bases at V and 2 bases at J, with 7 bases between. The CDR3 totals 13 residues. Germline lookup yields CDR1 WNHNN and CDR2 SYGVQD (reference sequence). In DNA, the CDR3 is TGCGCCAGCAGTGGGCCTAACACAGATACGCAGTATTTT. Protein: CASSGPNTDTQYF.